This T cell receptor (beta chain) was profiled in a study of human T cells and chemical hapten exposure. Each CDR3 protein is one row after TCRdb ran MiXCR on the RACE reads. The sample records fewer than 200,000 distinct CDR3 sequences, nearly 30% being singletons. As for time point: pre-sensitization, week 0. Treatment noted: therapeutic diphenylcyclopropenone sensitization with weekly scalp DPC. This clonotype was observed a few times. Per germline, CDR1 MGHRA and CDR2 YSYEKL. There are 14 residues in the CDR3. The ends were cut back, 3 bases at V and 6 bases at J, with 14 bases in the middle. The receptor comes from a woman in her 30s with alopecia areata. Some clones in this sample may be carry-over from other donors' samples. The V call is TRBV4-1, the J call TRBJ1-2, with unresolved D. The starting material was whole blood, obtained in connection with sensitization to the hapten diphenylcyclopropenone (DPC). The CDR3 protein is CASSHGGSDDGYTF. CDR3 nucleotide sequence: TGCGCCAGCAGCCATGGTGGGAGCGACGATGGCTACACCTTC.